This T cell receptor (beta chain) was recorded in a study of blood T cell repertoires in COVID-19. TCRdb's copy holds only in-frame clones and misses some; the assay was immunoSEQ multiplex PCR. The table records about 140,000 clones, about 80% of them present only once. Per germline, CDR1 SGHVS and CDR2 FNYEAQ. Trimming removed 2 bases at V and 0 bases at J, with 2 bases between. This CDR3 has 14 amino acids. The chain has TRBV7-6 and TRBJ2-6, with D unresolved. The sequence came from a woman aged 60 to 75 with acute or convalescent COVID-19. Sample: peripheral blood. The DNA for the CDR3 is TGTGCCAGCAGCTTACGCTCTGGGGCCAACGTCCTGACTTTC. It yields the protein CASSLRSGANVLTF.